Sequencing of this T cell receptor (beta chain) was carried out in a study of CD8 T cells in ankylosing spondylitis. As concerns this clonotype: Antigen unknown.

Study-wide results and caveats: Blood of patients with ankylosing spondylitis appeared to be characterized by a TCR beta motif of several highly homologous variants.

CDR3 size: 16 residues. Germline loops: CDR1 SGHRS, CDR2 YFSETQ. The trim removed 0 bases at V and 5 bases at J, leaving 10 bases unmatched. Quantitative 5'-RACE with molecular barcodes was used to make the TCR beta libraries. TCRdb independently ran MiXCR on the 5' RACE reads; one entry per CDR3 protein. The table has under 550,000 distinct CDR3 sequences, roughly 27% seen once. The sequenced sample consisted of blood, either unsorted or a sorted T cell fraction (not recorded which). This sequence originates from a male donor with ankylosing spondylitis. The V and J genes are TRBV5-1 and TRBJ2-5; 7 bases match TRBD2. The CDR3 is CASSLVLAERWETQYF. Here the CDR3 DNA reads TGCGCCAGCAGCTTGGTGCTAGCGGAGAGGTGGGAGACCCAGTACTTC.